This TCR beta chain was documented in a study of shared clonotypes between healthy human individuals. In the naive CD8 group, cells lacked CD45RO and were positively selected for CCR7, so terminally differentiated effector memory CD45RA+ cells were left out. Profiled with immunoSEQ multiplex PCR; TCRdb holds only in-frame clones, not every one. The table records 600,000 or so clones, roughly 98% of them present only once. Trimming took 3 bases from V and 4 from J, leaving 22 bases between them. Germline assignment: CDR1 MDHEN and CDR2 SYDVKM. The CDR3 is 18 residues long. The TCR sequence derives from a man under 40 in good health. The specimen was naive CD8+ T cells sorted from blood. The chain links TRBV28 to TRBJ1-5; maybe TRBD1 (6 bases). Here the CDR3 reads CASSLGGRRDLGNQPQHF. CDR3 in DNA: TGTGCCAGCAGTTTGGGGGGCCGACGGGACTTAGGGAATCAGCCCCAGCATTTT.